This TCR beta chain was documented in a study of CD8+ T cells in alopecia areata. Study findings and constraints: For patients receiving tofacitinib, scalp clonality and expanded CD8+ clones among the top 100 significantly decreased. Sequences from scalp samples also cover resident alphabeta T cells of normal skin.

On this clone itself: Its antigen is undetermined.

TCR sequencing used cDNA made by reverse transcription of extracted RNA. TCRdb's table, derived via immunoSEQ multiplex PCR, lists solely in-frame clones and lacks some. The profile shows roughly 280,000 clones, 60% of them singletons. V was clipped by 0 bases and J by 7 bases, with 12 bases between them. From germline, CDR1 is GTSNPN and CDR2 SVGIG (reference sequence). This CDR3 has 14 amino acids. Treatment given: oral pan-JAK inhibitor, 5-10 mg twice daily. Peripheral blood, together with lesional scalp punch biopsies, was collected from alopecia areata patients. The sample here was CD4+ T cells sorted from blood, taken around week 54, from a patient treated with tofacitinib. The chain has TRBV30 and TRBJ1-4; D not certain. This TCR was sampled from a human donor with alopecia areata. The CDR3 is CAWSVLGFSEKLFF. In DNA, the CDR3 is TGTGCCTGGAGTGTTTTAGGGTTCTCTGAAAAACTGTTTTTT.